The 23 T cell receptor beta chains below all came from one sample that was sequenced in a study of T-cell reconstitution after alpha-beta-depleted transplantation in children. Preparation of the TCRbeta library involved a method that used unique molecular identifiers. TCRdb itself ran the PCR reads through MiXCR, one entry per CDR3 protein. The sample consists of 500,000 to 650,000 distinct CDR3 sequences, approximately 10% of them appearing once. This specimen consisted of PBMCs, mostly from graft donor cells, obtained 180 days after TCRalphabeta/CD19-depleted stem cell transplant. The receptors originated from a female patient aged 2-10 years who had a stem cell transplant for aplastic anemia, so the T cells may come from the graft donor.

This clonotype was observed a few times. The V gene is TRBV10-3, the J gene TRBJ1-1; the D is unclear. CDR1 and CDR2 from the germline V gene are ENHRY and SYGVKD. This CDR3 contains 14 residues. Trimming pared 4 bases from V and 0 bases from J, leaving 9 bases between. Here the CDR3 DNA reads TGTGCCATCAGTGCAGGCAGAATGAACACTGAAGCTTTCTTT. As protein: CAISAGRMNTEAFF.

The CDR3 loop reads CASSIPGQPQHF. CDR3 nucleotides: TGTGCCAGCAGCATACCCGGTCAGCCCCAGCATTTT. The rearrangement uses TRBV7-6 and TRBJ1-5; D remains ambiguous. Germline-derived CDR1 and CDR2 are SGHVS and FNYEAQ. This CDR3 spans 12 amino acids. Trimming stripped 5 bases from V and 6 bases from J, with 8 bases between. Combining the CDR3 with reference TRBV7-6 and TRBJ1-5 gives the whole variable domain GAGVSQSPRYKVTKRGQDVALRCDPISGHVSLYWYRQALGQGPEFLTYFNYEAQQDKSGLPNDRFSAERPEGSISTLTIQRTEQRDSAMYRCASSIPGQPQHFGDGTRLSIL.

The CDR3 loop is CASSLSGLAGGGSYEQYV. The CDR3 DNA is TGTGCCAGCAGTTTATCCGGACTAGCGGGAGGCGGTAGCTACGAGCAGTACGTC. The V gene is TRBV28, the J gene TRBJ2-7, with TRBD2 matching over 14 bases. J lost 3 bases, V lost 1 base, and 8 bases had no gene match. Germline loops: CDR1 MDHEN, CDR2 SYDVKM. The CDR3 has 18 residues.

The chain has TRBV18 and TRBJ1-5; D gene ambiguous. The CDR3 has 13 residues. V was trimmed by 3 bases and J by 4 bases, leaving 7 bases between them. Germline values: CDR1 KGHSH, CDR2 LQKENI. CDR3 region: CASSPELNQPQHF. In DNA form, the CDR3 reads TGTGCCAGCTCACCCGAACTTAATCAGCCCCAGCATTTT. Full variable domain (rest looked up from reference TRBV18 and TRBJ1-5): NAGVMQNPRHLVRRRGQEARLRCSPMKGHSHVYWYRQLPEEGLKFMVYLQKENIIDESGMPKERFSAEFPKEGPSILRIQQVVRGDSAAYFCASSPELNQPQHFGDGTRLSIL.

The CDR3 DNA is TGTGCCAGCAGTTGGTCCGGAGAGACCCAGTACTTC. The encoded protein is CASSWSGETQYF. This rearrangement joins TRBV27 to TRBJ2-5; no clear D gene. V lost 4 bases and J 4 bases, leaving 7 bases between the germline ends. The germline V gene has CDR1 MNHEY and CDR2 SMNVEV (reference sequence). CDR3 length: 12 amino acids.

This clonotype was recorded a few times. The chain uses TRBV5-1 and TRBJ2-7; D might be TRBD1 (6 bases). V lost 3 bases and J 3 bases, leaving 13 bases between the germline ends. Germline CDR1 and CDR2: SGHRS and YFSETQ. This CDR3 has 14 residues. CDR3 in amino acids: CASSWDTELYEQYF. DNA for the CDR3: TGCGCCAGCAGCTGGGACACGGAACTCTACGAGCAGTACTTC.

In its sample, this clonotype was seen many times. The CDR3 loop reads CSARDYGRSDEQYF. CDR3 nucleotides: TGCAGTGCTAGAGATTACGGGAGATCCGACGAGCAGTACTTC. This sequence joins TRBV20-1 and TRBJ2-7; D possibly corresponds to TRBD2 (6 bases). V was pared by 0 bases and J by 5 bases, with 14 bases between. This CDR3 spans 14 amino acids. The germline gives CDR1 DFQATT, CDR2 SNEGSKA (reference sequence).

This clonotype was seen at least ten times. The rearrangement links TRBV24-1 to TRBJ2-1; no clear D gene. The CDR3 is made up of 11 amino acids. V lost 6 bases to trimming and J lost 4 bases, with 3 bases between them. Germline V gene data show CDR1 as KGHDR and CDR2 as SFDVKD. The CDR3 is CATSSYNEQFF. The CDR3 DNA sequence: TGTGCCACCAGTTCGTACAATGAGCAGTTCTTC.

Ten or more counts support this clonotype. V gene TRBV12-3 or TRBV12-4 combines with J gene TRBJ2-3; the D gene is possibly TRBD1 (5 bases). This CDR3 spans 14 amino acids. The ends were cut back, 6 bases at V and 1 base at J, with 11 bases in the middle. The CDR3 here is CASSFATGTDTQYF. The CDR3 DNA reads TGTGCCAGCAGCTTCGCGACAGGCACAGATACGCAGTATTTT.

This clonotype was detected only a few times. Here the CDR3 DNA reads TGCGCCAGCAGTGGTGGTGCTAGCGGGAGCTACGAGCAGTACGTC. This gives the protein CASSGGASGSYEQYV. The chain couples TRBV10-2 to TRBJ2-7; 10 positions match TRBD2. CDR1 is WSHSY and CDR2 is SAAADI in the germline V gene. V lost 4 bases, J lost 3 bases, and 6 bases stayed unmatched. This CDR3 has 15 residues.

The J gene is TRBJ1-1, the V gene TRBV13; no clear D. The V gene lost 11 bases and the J gene lost 6 bases, with 16 bases spanning the gap. CDR1 is PRHDT and CDR2 is FYEKMQ in the germline V gene (reference sequence). The CDR3 is made up of 12 amino acids. The CDR3 DNA follows: TGTGCCCACAACCGGGCTGGGCCTGAAGCTTTCTTT. This encodes CAHNRAGPEAFF.

This clonotype showed up many times. The V gene is TRBV28, the J gene TRBJ2-2; no clear D gene. In germline, CDR1 is MDHEN, CDR2 SYDVKM. The CDR3 is 13 residues long. Between the trimmed V and J ends, which lost 7 bases and 5 bases, there was a span of 11 bases. CDR3 bases: TGTGCCAGCATCTCGGGTTGGACCGGGGAGCTGTTTTTT. Translated, it gives CASISGWTGELFF.

The chain couples TRBV5-6 to TRBJ1-4, with a possible D match to TRBD1 (5 bases). This CDR3 contains 15 residues. Trimming took off 2 bases at V and 3 bases at J, with 11 bases between the two ends. In germline, CDR1 is SGHDT, CDR2 YYEEEE. The CDR3 nucleotides read TGTGCCAGCAGCTTCAAGGGGCAGTCTAATGAAAAACTGTTTTTT. Translation: CASSFKGQSNEKLFF.

Only a few counts were recorded for this clonotype. V is TRBV7-8 and J is TRBJ2-2, with D possibly matching TRBD2 (5 bases). The CDR3 contains 14 residues. V was shortened by 5 bases and J by 6 bases, with 13 bases between the two germline ends. CDR1 is SGHVS, CDR2 FQNEAQ, per germline. For the CDR3, the DNA is TGTGCCAGCAGCGCTTCGAGGGTACCCGGGGAGCTGTTTTTT. It is translated as CASSASRVPGELFF.

The chain couples TRBV6-5 to TRBJ2-1, with TRBD2 matching 12 bases. The V and J ends lost 2 bases and 0 bases, in that order; junction bases with no gene match: 2. Germline lookup yields CDR1 MNHEY and CDR2 SVGAGI. The CDR3 contains 17 residues. The CDR3 reads CASSYLAGGPSYNEQFF. CDR3 nucleotide sequence: TGTGCCAGCAGTTACCTAGCGGGAGGGCCCTCCTACAATGAGCAGTTCTTC.

The CDR3 loop is CASSLVPTGGRPQHF. CDR3 coding DNA: TGCGCCAGCAGCTTGGTCCCGACAGGCGGCCGGCCCCAGCATTTT. V gene TRBV5-1 combines with J gene TRBJ1-5; tentatively, D is TRBD1 (6 bases). The CDR3 has 15 amino acids. CDR1 SGHRS and CDR2 YFSETQ come from the germline V gene. V lost 0 bases to trimming and J lost 9 bases, with 16 bases between them. The whole variable domain, remainder taken from reference TRBV5-1 and TRBJ1-5, is KAGVTQTPRYLIKTRGQQVTLSCSPISGHRSVSWYQQTPGQGLQFLFEYFSETQRNKGNFPGRFSGRQFSNSRSEMNVSTLELGDSALYLCASSLVPTGGRPQHFGDGTRLSIL.

There are many counts of this clonotype. J is TRBJ2-7 and V is TRBV12-3 or TRBV12-4; 9 bases line up with TRBD1. This CDR3 has 14 residues. The junction had 5 bases not matched to a gene; V was cut back by 5 bases and J by 3 bases. The CDR3 region is CASSTGTGFYEQYF. As DNA, the CDR3 is TGTGCCAGCAGTACCGGGACAGGGTTCTACGAGCAGTACTTC.

This clonotype was found a few times. The chain employs TRBV5-1 and TRBJ2-7; TRBD1 aligns across 9 bases. The junction had 8 bases not matched to a gene; V was cut back by 4 bases and J by 3 bases. This CDR3 has 15 amino acids. Looked up from germline, CDR1 is SGHRS and CDR2 is YFSETQ. Here the CDR3 DNA reads TGCGCCAGCAGCACCTGGACAGGGGACGTCTACGAGCAGTACTTC. Translation gives CASSTWTGDVYEQYF.

This chain links TRBV3-1 with TRBJ2-7; a possible D gene is TRBD1 (6 bases). The germline V gene has CDR1 LGHDT and CDR2 YNNKEL (reference sequence). CDR3 length: 14 amino acids. V lost 8 bases and J 4 bases, leaving 18 bases between the germline ends. The CDR3 here is CASRRGTGNYEQYF. CDR3 coding DNA: TGTGCCAGCCGTCGCGGTACAGGGAATTACGAGCAGTACTTC.

The chain couples TRBV7-9 to TRBJ2-7; unclear D gene. The CDR3 sequence is 13 residues long. The germline gives CDR1 SEHNR, CDR2 FQNEAQ (reference sequence). V lost 5 bases and J 2 bases, leaving 10 bases between the germline ends. The CDR3 loop reads CASSPTRAYEQYF. CDR3 bases: TGTGCCAGCAGCCCGACTCGAGCCTACGAGCAGTACTTC.

This clonotype was recorded at least ten times. The chain links TRBV11-2 to TRBJ2-5; no firm D call. Deletions cut 4 bases from V and 1 base from J, with 10 bases between. Looked up from germline, CDR1 is SGHAT and CDR2 is FQNNGV. The CDR3 spans 14 residues. The CDR3 protein is CASSSWDPQETQYF. CDR3 coding DNA: TGTGCCAGCAGCTCCTGGGATCCCCAAGAGACCCAGTACTTC.

The V and J genes are TRBV18 and TRBJ1-1; the match to TRBD1 covers 8 bases. V dropped 6 bases and J dropped 3; count of bases not matched to a gene: 6. This CDR3 comprises 14 residues. Germline V gene lookup returns CDR1 KGHSH and CDR2 LQKENI. The CDR3, as DNA: TGTGCCAGCTCGCCGGGACAGGTGGACACTGAAGCTTTCTTT. It is translated as CASSPGQVDTEAFF.

This chain links TRBV7-9 with TRBJ1-2; perhaps TRBD1 as D (6 bases). CDR1 is SEHNR, CDR2 FQNEAQ, per germline (reference sequence). V dropped 5 bases and J dropped 4 bases, with 20 bases sitting between them. This CDR3 comprises 16 residues. The CDR3 loop is CASSRGHQDQVYGYTF. CDR3 DNA sequence: TGTGCCAGCAGCCGGGGACATCAGGATCAGGTCTATGGCTACACCTTC.